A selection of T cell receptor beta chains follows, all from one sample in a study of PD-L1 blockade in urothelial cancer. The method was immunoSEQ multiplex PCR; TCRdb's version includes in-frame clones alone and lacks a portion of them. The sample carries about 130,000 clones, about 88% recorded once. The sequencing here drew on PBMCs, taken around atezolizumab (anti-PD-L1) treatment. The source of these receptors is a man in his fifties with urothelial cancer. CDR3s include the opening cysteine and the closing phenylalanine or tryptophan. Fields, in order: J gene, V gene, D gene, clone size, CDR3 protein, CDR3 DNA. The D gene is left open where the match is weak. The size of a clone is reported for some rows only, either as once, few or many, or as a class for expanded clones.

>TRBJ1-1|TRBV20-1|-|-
CSAHKQGPAFF
TGCAGTGCTCATAAACAGGGCCCCGCTTTCTTT
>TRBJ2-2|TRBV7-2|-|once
CASSFYGNGELFF
TGTGCCAGCAGCTTTTACGGGAACGGGGAGCTGTTTTTT
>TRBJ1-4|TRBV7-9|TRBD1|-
CASSRRQGPSLKLFF
TGTGCCAGCAGCCGAAGACAGGGCCCCTCTTTGAAACTGTTTTTT
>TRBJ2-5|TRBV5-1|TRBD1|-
CASSRDRKETQYF
TGCGCCAGCAGTAGGGACAGGAAAGAGACCCAGTACTTC
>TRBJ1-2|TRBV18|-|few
CASSPYGDGYTF
TGTGCCAGCTCACCTTACGGGGATGGCTACACCTTC
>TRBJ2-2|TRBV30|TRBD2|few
CARSSGANTGELFF
TGTGCCCGATCTAGCGGGGCGAACACCGGGGAGCTGTTTTTT
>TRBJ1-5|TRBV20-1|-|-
CSAKGASSQHF
TGCAGTGCTAAAGGGGCCTCCTCCCAGCATTTT
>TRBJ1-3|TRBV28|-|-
CASSLLQVSGNTIYF
TGTGCCAGCAGTTTATTACAGGTCTCTGGAAACACCATATATTTT
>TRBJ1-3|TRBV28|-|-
CASSRPTGVSGNTIYF
TGTGCCAGCAGTCGACCGACAGGAGTAAGCGGAAACACCATATATTTT
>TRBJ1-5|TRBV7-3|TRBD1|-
CASSLMETGGNQPQHF
TGTGCCAGCAGCCTGATGGAGACAGGGGGCAATCAGCCCCAGCATTTT
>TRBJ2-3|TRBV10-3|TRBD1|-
CAISITGVDTQYF
TGTGCCATCAGTATTACAGGGGTGGATACGCAGTATTTT
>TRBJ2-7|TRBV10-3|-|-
CAISESETSRYEQYF
TGTGCCATCAGTGAGTCCGAGACTAGTCGCTACGAGCAGTACTTC
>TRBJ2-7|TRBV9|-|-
CASSVGGESYEQYF
TGTGCCAGCAGCGTAGGTGGGGAGTCCTACGAGCAGTACTTC
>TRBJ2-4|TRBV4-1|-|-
CASSQGPLENIQYF
TGCGCCAGCAGCCAGGGCCCTCTCGAAAACATTCAGTACTTC
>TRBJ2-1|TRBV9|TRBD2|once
CASSVRVLAGGRNEQFF
TGTGCCAGCAGCGTAAGGGTACTAGCGGGAGGAAGGAATGAGCAGTTCTTC
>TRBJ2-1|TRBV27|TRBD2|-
CASSQGLANLYNEQFF
TGTGCCAGCAGTCAGGGACTAGCCAACCTCTACAATGAGCAGTTCTTC
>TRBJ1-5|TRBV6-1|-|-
CASSVLSNQPQHF
TGTGCCAGCAGCGTATTAAGCAATCAGCCCCAGCATTTT
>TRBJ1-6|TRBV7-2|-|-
CASSLEGAGWSPLHF
TGTGCCAGCAGCTTAGAGGGCGCGGGCTGGTCACCCCTCCACTTT
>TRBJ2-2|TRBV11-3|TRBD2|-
CASSQGLAVNTGELFF
TGTGCCAGCAGCCAGGGCCTAGCGGTAAACACCGGGGAGCTGTTTTTT
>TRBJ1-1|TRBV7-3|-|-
CASSSQANTEAFF
TGTGCCAGCAGCTCCCAGGCGAACACTGAAGCTTTCTTT
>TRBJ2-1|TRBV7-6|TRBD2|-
CASSLQLAGNNEQFF
TGTGCCAGCAGCTTACAACTAGCGGGAAACAATGAGCAGTTCTTC
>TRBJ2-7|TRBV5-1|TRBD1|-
CASSFLTGEYEQYF
TGCGCCAGCAGCTTCCTTACAGGGGAGTACGAGCAGTACTTC
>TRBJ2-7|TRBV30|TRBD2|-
CAWRLAGGAEQYF
TGTGCCTGGAGGCTAGCGGGAGGGGCCGAGCAGTACTTC
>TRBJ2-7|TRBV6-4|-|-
CASSDSGHSYVYEQYF
TGTGCCAGCAGTGACTCGGGACACTCGTACGTCTACGAGCAGTACTTC
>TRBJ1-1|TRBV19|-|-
CASSNAQGTTEAFF
TGTGCCAGTAGTAACGCCCAGGGAACCACTGAAGCTTTCTTT
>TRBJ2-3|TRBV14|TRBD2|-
CASSNSGPYTDTQYF
TGTGCCAGCAGCAATAGCGGGCCTTACACAGATACGCAGTATTTT
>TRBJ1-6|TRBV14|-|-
CASSQYEAESPLHF
TGTGCCAGCAGCCAATATGAGGCGGAATCACCCCTCCACTTT
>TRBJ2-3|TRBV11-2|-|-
CASSVRVGHLSTDTQYF
TGTGCCAGCAGCGTCCGGGTGGGACACCTAAGCACAGATACGCAGTATTTT
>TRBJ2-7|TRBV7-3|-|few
CGGLPTYEQYF
TGTGGTGGACTCCCGACCTACGAGCAGTACTTC
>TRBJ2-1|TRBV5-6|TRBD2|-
CASSPRTSGAYNEQFF
TGTGCCAGCAGCCCCCGGACTAGCGGGGCTTACAATGAGCAGTTCTTC
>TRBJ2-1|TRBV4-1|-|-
CASSLTADWANNEQFF
TGCGCCAGCAGCCTAACAGCGGATTGGGCCAACAATGAGCAGTTCTTC
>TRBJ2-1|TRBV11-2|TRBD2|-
CASSRGGSSYNEQFF
TGTGCCAGCAGCCGCGGGGGGAGCTCCTACAATGAGCAGTTCTTC
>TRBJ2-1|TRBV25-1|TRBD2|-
CASSILTSGSYNEQFF
TGTGCCAGCAGTATCCTGACTAGCGGCTCCTACAATGAGCAGTTCTTC
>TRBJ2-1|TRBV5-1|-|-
CASSPSGMSSYNEQFF
TGCGCCAGCAGCCCCTCCGGTATGAGCTCCTACAATGAGCAGTTCTTC
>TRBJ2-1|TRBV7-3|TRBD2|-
CASSPGTSGAGEQFF
TGTGCCAGCAGCCCCGGGACTAGCGGGGCGGGTGAGCAGTTCTTC
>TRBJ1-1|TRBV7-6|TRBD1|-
CASSQVGKGAPEAFF
TGTGCCAGCAGCCAAGTAGGCAAGGGGGCACCTGAAGCTTTCTTT
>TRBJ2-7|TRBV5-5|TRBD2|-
CASSLLAGGPEQYF
TGTGCCAGCAGCTTACTAGCGGGAGGGCCCGAGCAGTACTTC
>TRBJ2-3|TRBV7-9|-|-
CASSKRAGGATDTQYF
TGTGCCAGCAGCAAAAGGGCGGGCGGGGCGACAGATACGCAGTATTTT
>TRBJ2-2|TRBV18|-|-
CASSPRPASGQNTGELFF
TGTGCCAGCTCACCTCGTCCCGCTTCAGGCCAGAACACCGGGGAGCTGTTTTTT
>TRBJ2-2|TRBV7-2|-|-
CASSLRSGELFF
TGTGCCAGCAGCTTACGGTCCGGGGAGCTGTTTTTT
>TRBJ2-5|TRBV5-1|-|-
CASSLGRQETQYF
TGCGCCAGCAGCTTGGGGCGGCAAGAGACCCAGTACTTC
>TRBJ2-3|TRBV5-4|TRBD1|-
CASSPRGLGTDTQYF
TGTGCCAGCAGCCCAAGGGGGCTAGGCACAGATACGCAGTATTTT
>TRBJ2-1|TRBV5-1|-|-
CASSLAYPSSYNEQFF
TGCGCCAGCAGCTTGGCCTACCCAAGCTCCTACAATGAGCAGTTCTTC
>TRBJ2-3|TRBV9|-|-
CASSVEDYLATDTQYF
TGTGCCAGCAGCGTAGAGGACTACCTAGCCACAGATACGCAGTATTTT
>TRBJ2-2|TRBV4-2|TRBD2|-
CASSPSFSGTNTGELFF
TGTGCCAGCAGCCCATCCTTCAGCGGGACTAACACCGGGGAGCTGTTTTTT
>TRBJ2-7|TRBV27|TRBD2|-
CASRLAGGPIEQYF
TGTGCCAGCAGACTAGCGGGAGGGCCCATCGAGCAGTACTTC